The sequence of this T cell receptor (beta chain) was determined in a study of cytomegalovirus exposure and HLA in healthy donors. Across the whole study: Earlier results showed some 120 million unique TCR beta sequences derived from approximately 170 million T cells. Whole-study findings and limits: TRBV6-2, TRBV6-3 and other indistinguishable V segments were excluded.

As to this clone: No antigen is known for it.

The CDR3 consists of 17 residues. Trimming at V came to 5 bases and at J to 4 bases, leaving 13 bases not matched to a gene. The germline V gene has CDR1 SQVTM and CDR2 ANQGSEA. PCR amplification relied on 60 Vbeta primers (plus 13 Jbeta primers). The table came from immunoSEQ multiplex PCR; TCRdb's copy has only in-frame clones and leaves some out. Of about 140,000 clones listed, around 80% are singletons. The TCR sequence derives from a woman aged 40 to 50 in good health and CMV-seronegative. The V gene is TRBV29-1, the J gene TRBJ2-3, with TRBD2 matching over 12 bases. Sequenced input: PBMCs. The CDR3 nucleotides are TGCAGCGTTTTCTCTACCGGGACTAGCGGGTTAGCAGATACGCAGTATTTT. It encodes CSVFSTGTSGLADTQYF.